This T cell receptor beta chain originates from a study of sequential checkpoint blockade in melanoma. As for the study in general: TCRbeta immunosequencing was performed on DNA from 85 to 100 pretreatment melanoma tumor samples. Under 25 patients had matched tumor biopsies before treatment and at week 13 after nivolumab or ipilimumab alone.

Study-level findings and limits: For nivolumab-first patients, baseline tumor clonality was associated with response. Mutational load did not correlate with tumor T-cell fraction or clonality.

In the case of this clone: Its antigen is as yet unknown.

Treatment here: randomized to nivolumab then ipilimumab (arm A) or the reverse (arm B). Method: immunoSEQ multiplex PCR; TCRdb's copy keeps in-frame clones and lacks some. In the table there are some 5,000 clones, approximately 22% of which are singletons. The CDR3 runs to 16 residues. After removal of 3 bases from V and 3 bases from J, the junction contained 10 bases not matched to a gene. Germline CDR1 and CDR2: LNHDA and SQIVND (reference sequence). The sequence was collected from a human donor with melanoma. The V call is TRBV19, the J call TRBJ1-1; 7 nucleotides line up with TRBD1. The input for sequencing was tumor tissue (inferred from file names), taken from a patient given nivolumab and ipilimumab in sequence. The CDR3 sequence: CASSIGRGRLDTEAFF. The CDR3 coding sequence is TGTGCCAGTAGTATCGGCAGGGGGAGGTTGGACACTGAAGCTTTCTTT.